The clone carrying this T cell receptor beta chain was found once. Random hexamers were used to reverse transcribe 0.5 to 1 ug of RNA. TCRdb itself ran the immunoSEQ multiplex PCR reads through MiXCR, one entry per CDR3 protein. The data hold about 300,000 distinct CDR3 sequences, with over 75% observed a single time. The entry originates in a study of CD8 T cells in Susac syndrome. The CDR3 totals 15 residues. Germline V gene data show CDR1 as SGHNT and CDR2 as YYREEE (reference sequence). Trimming at V came to 5 bases and at J to 5 bases, leaving 12 bases not matched to a gene. This TCR came from a human donor with multiple sclerosis. The chain employs TRBV5-4 and TRBJ2-7, with 8 bases that match TRBD2. Sequences were obtained from CD8+ T cells from PBMCs. For the CDR3, the DNA is TGTGCCAGCAGATCCCGGGGGGGCATGATCCACGAGCAGTACTTC. Amino acid sequence: CASRSRGGMIHEQYF.